This T cell receptor (beta chain) was sequenced for a study of blood T cells in healthy people across ages. Notes on the study in general: Researchers said unsorted PBMCs prevented a conclusive naive versus antigen-experienced comparison.

As regards this clonotype: Its target is unknown.

V lost 5 bases, J lost 4 bases, and 18 bases lay in between. Germline V gene sequence: CDR1 DFQATT, CDR2 SNEGSKA (reference sequence). The CDR3 has 15 amino acids. A second PCR of roughly 7 to 11 cycles used a sample-barcoded 5' primer and a J-beta primer mix. From each sample, at least 3 million paired-end reads containing CDR3 were obtained. TCRdb redid the calling of the 5' RACE reads with MiXCR, one entry per CDR3 protein. This table has nearly 800,000 distinct CDR3 sequences, approximately 25% appearing once. The same specimen was also included in a second study, on T cells of mothers and their children.

The chain combines TRBV20-1 with TRBJ1-5; D perhaps matches TRBD1 (6 bases). Material: blood. The source is a boy between 10 and 17 years old in good health. The CDR3 here is CSAQGIGGRNQPQHF. The CDR3 DNA sequence: TGCAGTGCTCAGGGGATTGGCGGTCGGAATCAGCCCCAGCATTTT.